This T cell receptor (beta chain) was captured by sequencing in a study of blood T cell repertoires in COVID-19. The germline gives CDR1 MNHEY, CDR2 SMNVEV (reference sequence). The V gene lost 0 bases and the J gene lost 1 base, with 12 bases spanning the gap. The CDR3 runs 16 residues. Assay: immunoSEQ multiplex PCR; the TCRdb copy retains only in-frame clones and omits some. The data contain some 50,000 clones, around four fifths of them seen just once; the ten biggest clones take up about 2.6%. This clonotype was sampled from a man in his fifties with acute or convalescent COVID-19. The chain carries TRBV27 and TRBJ2-5; TRBD1 is a possible D gene (5 bases). The sequenced material came from peripheral blood. The CDR3 is CASSLSATDFQETQYF. The CDR3 DNA sequence: TGTGCCAGCAGTTTATCGGCGACAGATTTCCAAGAGACCCAGTACTTC.